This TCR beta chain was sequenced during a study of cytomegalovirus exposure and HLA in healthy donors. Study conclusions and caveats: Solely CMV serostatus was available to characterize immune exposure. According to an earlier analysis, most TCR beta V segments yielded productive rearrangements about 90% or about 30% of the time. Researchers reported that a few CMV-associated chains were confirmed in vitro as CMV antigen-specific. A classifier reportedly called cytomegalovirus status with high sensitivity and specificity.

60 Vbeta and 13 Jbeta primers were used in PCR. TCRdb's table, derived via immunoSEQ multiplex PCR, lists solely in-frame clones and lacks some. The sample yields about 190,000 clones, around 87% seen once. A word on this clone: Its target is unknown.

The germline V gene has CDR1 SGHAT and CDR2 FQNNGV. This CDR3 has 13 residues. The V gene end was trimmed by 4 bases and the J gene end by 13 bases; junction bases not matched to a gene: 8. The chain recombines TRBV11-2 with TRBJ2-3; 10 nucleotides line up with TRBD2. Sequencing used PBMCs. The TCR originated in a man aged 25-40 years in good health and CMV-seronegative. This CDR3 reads CASSWEREGREYF. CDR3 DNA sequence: TGTGCCAGCAGCTGGGAGCGGGAGGGCCGGGAGTATTTT. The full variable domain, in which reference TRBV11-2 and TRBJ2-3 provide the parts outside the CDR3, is EAGVAQSPRYKIIEKRQSVAFWCNPISGHATLYWYQQILGQGPKLLIQFQNNGVVDDSQLPKDRFSAERLKGVDSTLKIQPAKLEDSAVYLCASSWEREGREYFGPGTRLTVL.